Listed below are T cell receptor beta chains from one sample, sequenced in a study of blood T cell repertoires in COVID-19. Profiled with immunoSEQ multiplex PCR; TCRdb holds only in-frame clones, not every one. The sample holds roughly 80,000 clones, 85% to 95% seen once. Source material: peripheral blood. Receptor source: a man between 60 and 75 years old with acute or convalescent COVID-19. Each CDR3 is given with its conserved first and last residue. The D gene is left open where the match is weak. The size entry is marked missing in some rows and otherwise reads once, few, many or a size class.

v_call	clone_size	j_call	d_call	cdr3_nt	cdr3_aa
TRBV27	.	TRBJ2-7	TRBD1	TGTGCCAGCAGTGACCCCGGGACAGGGGCATACGAGCAGTACTTC	CASSDPGTGAYEQYF
TRBV28	.	TRBJ2-2	TRBD2	TGTGCCAGCAGTTTGGCTAGCGGAGTCACCGGGGAGCTGTTTTTT	CASSLASGVTGELFF
TRBV7-6	few	TRBJ2-7	TRBD2	TGTGCCAGCAGCTCAAGTTTGCGGGAGAGCTCCTACGAGCAGTACTTC	CASSSSLRESSYEQYF
TRBV3-1/TRBV3-2	.	TRBJ2-3	TRBD2	TGTGCCAGCAGCCAAGGGTCGGGGACTAGCGGGAGGGTTGGGACAGATACGCAGTATTTT	CASSQGSGTSGRVGTDTQYF
TRBV4-2	.	TRBJ1-4	TRBD1	TGTGCCAGCAGCCAAGTCTTGGGACAGAGCTTAGTGAATGAAAAACTGTTTTTT	CASSQVLGQSLVNEKLFF
TRBV30	.	TRBJ1-6	.	TGTGCCTGGACGGGCTCCTATAATTCACCCCTCCACTTT	CAWTGSYNSPLHF
TRBV10-2	.	TRBJ2-1	TRBD2	TGCGCCAGCAGTGAAGTAGCGGGAGGGTTCAATGAGCAGTTCTTC	CASSEVAGGFNEQFF
TRBV6-2/TRBV6-3	.	TRBJ2-7	TRBD2	TGTGCCAGCAGTTATAGCGGGGGCTCCTACGAGCAGTACTTC	CASSYSGGSYEQYF
TRBV4-1	.	TRBJ1-4	.	TGCGCCAGCAGCCTCGAAATGGAGAGAAATAATGAAAAACTGTTTTTT	CASSLEMERNNEKLFF
TRBV19	.	TRBJ2-3	TRBD2	TGTGCCAGTAGTATGTTACTAGCGGGAGCAGATACGCAGTATTTT	CASSMLLAGADTQYF
TRBV19	.	TRBJ1-3	.	TGTGCCTCGCGGGGGCCTGGAAACACCATATATTTT	CASRGPGNTIYF
TRBV18	.	TRBJ1-5	.	TGTGCCAGCTCAAGGGGCAGGCAGGCCAATCAGCCCCAGCATTTT	CASSRGRQANQPQHF
TRBV7-6	.	TRBJ2-7	TRBD1	TGTGCCAGCAGCTTAGCGTCGTGGGACAGGGTATACTCCTACGAGCAGTACTTC	CASSLASWDRVYSYEQYF
TRBV6-1	.	TRBJ2-7	TRBD1	TGTGCCAGCAGTGAAGGTTTGTGGGGACAGGGGTCCTACGAGCAGTACTTC	CASSEGLWGQGSYEQYF
TRBV5-6	.	TRBJ1-6	TRBD1	TGTGCCAGCAGCGTCGGACAGGGGTTAAATAATTCACCCCTCCACTTT	CASSVGQGLNNSPLHF
TRBV5-1	.	TRBJ1-1	.	TGCGCCAGCAGCTTGGGGCAGGCGAACACTGAAGCTTTCTTT	CASSLGQANTEAFF
TRBV28	.	TRBJ2-3	TRBD2	TGTGCCAGCAGTCGCAAGCGGGAGAGGTTAGATACGCAGTATTTT	CASSRKRERLDTQYF
TRBV7-2	few	TRBJ2-5	TRBD1	TGTGCCAGCAGCTATGGACAGGGGTGGGAGACCCAGTACTTC	CASSYGQGWETQYF
TRBV24-1	.	TRBJ2-3	TRBD2	TGTGCCACCAGTGAACGACTAGCGGAGAGCACAGATACGCAGTATTTT	CATSERLAESTDTQYF
TRBV11-1	.	TRBJ2-7	TRBD1	TGTGCCAGCAGCTTAGAGAAGGGGGCGGTGTACGAGCAGTACTTC	CASSLEKGAVYEQYF
TRBV3-1/TRBV3-2	.	TRBJ2-1	TRBD2	TGTGCCAGCAGCCAATCCCCCGGGACTATATACAATGAGCAGTTCTTC	CASSQSPGTIYNEQFF
TRBV4-1	.	TRBJ2-5	TRBD1	TGCGCCAGCAGCCAAGGGAGAGCCTACCAACGATCACAGGGGAAGACCCAGTACTTC	CASSQGRAYQRSQGKTQYF
TRBV18	.	TRBJ1-6	.	TGTGCCAGCTCACCACCGACAGGTTCTAATTCACCCCTCCACTTT	CASSPPTGSNSPLHF
TRBV19	.	TRBJ2-5	TRBD2	TGTGCCAGTAGTATAGCCCCCGGGACTAGCGGTGTTGGGGAGACCCAGTACTTC	CASSIAPGTSGVGETQYF
TRBV11-2	.	TRBJ2-5	TRBD1	TGTGCCAGCAGCTCGACAGGGGGCTCAGAGACCCAGTACTTC	CASSSTGGSETQYF
TRBV19	.	TRBJ1-1	TRBD1	TGTGCCAGTAGTATAACAGGGGCGAACACTGAAGCTTTCTTT	CASSITGANTEAFF
TRBV24-1	.	TRBJ2-7	.	TGTGCCACCAGTGATTTGGCAGAATCCTACGAGCAGTACTTC	CATSDLAESYEQYF
TRBV7-9	.	TRBJ1-1	TRBD1	TGTGCCAGCAGCTTACTGGGACAGGCCGGCACTGAAGCTTTCTTT	CASSLLGQAGTEAFF
TRBV15	.	TRBJ1-2	.	TGTGCCACCAGCAGTGACCGGGGGGCCTATGGCTACACCTTC	CATSSDRGAYGYTF
TRBV27	.	TRBJ2-3	TRBD2	TGTGCCAGCAGTCGCGCGGGGGGCACAGATACGCAGTATTTT	CASSRAGGTDTQYF
TRBV7-3	.	TRBJ1-1	.	TGTGCCAGCAAGCCGGGTCCTGTTAACACTGAAGCTTTCTTT	CASKPGPVNTEAFF
TRBV11-3	.	TRBJ2-1	TRBD2	TGTGCCAGCAGCTTAGGAGGGAGGCGGGAGAATGAGCAGTTCTTC	CASSLGGRRENEQFF
TRBV30	.	TRBJ1-4	TRBD1	TGTGCCTGGAGGGGTGGGACAGGGGGAGGCGGTACTGAAAAACTGTTTTTT	CAWRGGTGGGGTEKLFF
TRBV15	once	TRBJ1-4	.	TGTGCCACCAGCAGAGATCTTCAGGGGAGACCTAATGAAAAACTGTTTTTT	CATSRDLQGRPNEKLFF
TRBV7-7	.	TRBJ1-4	TRBD1	TGTGCTAGCAGCCCAGGGGGCGGTAATGAAAAACTGTTTTTT	CASSPGGGNEKLFF
TRBV2	.	TRBJ1-4	.	TGTGCCAGCAGCCTCGAAGCACTCGGTAATGAAAAACTGTTTTTT	CASSLEALGNEKLFF
TRBV12-2	.	TRBJ1-2	.	TGTGCAAGTCGCTCGGACAGGCCCAACTATGGCTACACCTTC	CASRSDRPNYGYTF